A selection of T cell receptor beta chains follows, all from one sample in a study of cytomegalovirus exposure and HLA in healthy donors. This table comes from immunoSEQ multiplex PCR, and its TCRdb copy is limited to in-frame clones, with some not included. The table lists some 100,000 clones, roughly 74% of them singletons. Sequenced: PBMCs. The receptor source for this set is a woman in her seventies in good health and CMV-seropositive. Each CDR3 is given with its conserved first and last residue. Fields, in order: V gene, clone size, D gene, J gene, CDR3 protein, CDR3 DNA. A D gene is named only where the DNA matches it firmly. Not every row has a clone size; where given, it reads once, few, many or a size class.

v_call: TRBV30; clone_size: -; d_call: TRBD1; j_call: TRBJ2-1; cdr3_aa: CAWASGTGFNEQFF; cdr3_nt: TGTGCCTGGGCATCCGGGACAGGTTTCAATGAGCAGTTCTTC
v_call: TRBV7-6; clone_size: -; d_call: -; j_call: TRBJ1-5; cdr3_aa: CASSLGGSSNQPQHF; cdr3_nt: TGTGCCAGCAGCTTGGGGGGTTCCAGCAATCAGCCCCAGCATTTT
v_call: TRBV5-1; clone_size: -; d_call: TRBD1; j_call: TRBJ1-6; cdr3_aa: CASSPRQGDNSPLHF; cdr3_nt: TGCGCCAGCAGCCCAAGACAGGGGGATAATTCACCCCTCCACTTT
v_call: TRBV19; clone_size: -; d_call: -; j_call: TRBJ2-5; cdr3_aa: CASKESSQETQYF; cdr3_nt: TGTGCCAGTAAAGAGTCTTCCCAAGAGACCCAGTACTTC
v_call: TRBV28; clone_size: once; d_call: TRBD1; j_call: TRBJ2-5; cdr3_aa: CASSSPGQGEVETQYF; cdr3_nt: TGTGCCAGCAGTTCCCCGGGACAGGGCGAGGTAGAGACCCAGTACTTC
v_call: TRBV5-1; clone_size: -; d_call: -; j_call: TRBJ2-2; cdr3_aa: CASSVLGQNTGELFF; cdr3_nt: TGCGCCAGCAGCGTATTGGGACAGAACACCGGGGAGCTGTTTTTT
v_call: TRBV6-6; clone_size: -; d_call: TRBD2; j_call: TRBJ2-3; cdr3_aa: CASSYSPSGGLGTQYF; cdr3_nt: TGTGCCAGCAGTTACTCACCCAGCGGGGGGCTGGGAACGCAGTATTTT
v_call: TRBV5-5; clone_size: -; d_call: TRBD2; j_call: TRBJ2-3; cdr3_aa: CASSTRLAPLF; cdr3_nt: TGTGCCAGCAGCACCCGACTAGCCCCTCTATTT
v_call: TRBV5-1; clone_size: -; d_call: TRBD1; j_call: TRBJ2-5; cdr3_aa: CASTPGTGEETQYF; cdr3_nt: TGCGCCAGCACCCCCGGGACAGGGGAAGAGACCCAGTACTTC
v_call: TRBV5-1; clone_size: once; d_call: -; j_call: TRBJ2-5; cdr3_aa: CASSQGGETQYF; cdr3_nt: TGCGCCAGCAGCCAAGGCGGGGAGACCCAGTACTTC
v_call: TRBV11-2; clone_size: -; d_call: -; j_call: TRBJ1-1; cdr3_aa: CASSWAGAGNTEAFF; cdr3_nt: TGTGCCAGCAGCTGGGCCGGAGCGGGGAACACTGAAGCTTTCTTT
v_call: TRBV19; clone_size: few; d_call: TRBD2; j_call: TRBJ2-3; cdr3_aa: CASRGLAGTTDTQYF; cdr3_nt: TGTGCCAGTAGGGGGCTAGCGGGTACAACAGATACGCAGTATTTT
v_call: TRBV27; clone_size: -; d_call: TRBD2; j_call: TRBJ2-1; cdr3_aa: CASSLRGGAYNEQFF; cdr3_nt: TGTGCCAGCAGTTTACGGGGGGGGGCATACAATGAGCAGTTCTTC
v_call: TRBV5-4; clone_size: -; d_call: TRBD2; j_call: TRBJ2-5; cdr3_aa: CASSLLAGGQETQYF; cdr3_nt: TGTGCCAGCAGCTTACTAGCGGGGGGTCAAGAGACCCAGTACTTC
v_call: TRBV7-2; clone_size: -; d_call: TRBD1; j_call: TRBJ2-5; cdr3_aa: CAGSLGTGLETQYF; cdr3_nt: TGTGCCGGCAGCTTAGGGACAGGGTTGGAGACCCAGTACTTC
v_call: TRBV28; clone_size: once; d_call: -; j_call: TRBJ1-5; cdr3_aa: CASSFVQGGLQPQHF; cdr3_nt: TGTGCCAGCAGTTTCGTGCAGGGTGGCCTTCAGCCCCAGCATTTT
v_call: TRBV7-3; clone_size: -; d_call: TRBD2; j_call: TRBJ2-1; cdr3_aa: CASSSYPLRAGGVYNEQFF; cdr3_nt: TGTGCCAGCAGCTCGTATCCCCTCCGAGCGGGAGGGGTCTACAATGAGCAGTTCTTC
v_call: TRBV5-1; clone_size: -; d_call: TRBD2; j_call: TRBJ2-1; cdr3_aa: CASLGDIAGYNEQFF; cdr3_nt: TGCGCCAGCTTGGGGGATATAGCGGGGTACAATGAGCAGTTCTTC
v_call: TRBV29-1; clone_size: few; d_call: -; j_call: TRBJ1-5; cdr3_aa: CSVEGADSAQHF; cdr3_nt: TGCAGCGTTGAAGGAGCGGACTCGGCCCAGCATTTT
v_call: TRBV30; clone_size: -; d_call: -; j_call: TRBJ2-5; cdr3_aa: CAWRKGTALRETQYF; cdr3_nt: TGTGCCTGGAGAAAGGGGACTGCTTTACGAGAGACCCAGTACTTC
v_call: TRBV7-7; clone_size: -; d_call: TRBD2; j_call: TRBJ2-7; cdr3_aa: CASSRLAGASYEQYF; cdr3_nt: TGTGCTAGCAGCCGACTAGCGGGGGCATCCTACGAGCAGTACTTC
v_call: TRBV2; clone_size: -; d_call: -; j_call: TRBJ2-3; cdr3_aa: CASSELGGSTDTQYF; cdr3_nt: TGTGCCAGCAGTGAATTGGGGGGAAGTACAGATACGCAGTATTTT
v_call: TRBV2; clone_size: -; d_call: TRBD1; j_call: TRBJ2-1; cdr3_aa: CASSADRYNEQFF; cdr3_nt: TGTGCCAGCAGCGCGGACAGGTACAATGAGCAGTTCTTC
v_call: TRBV25-1; clone_size: -; d_call: TRBD1; j_call: TRBJ1-2; cdr3_aa: CASSDRDRGPKGYGYTF; cdr3_nt: TGTGCCAGCAGCGACCGGGACAGGGGGCCCAAGGGGTATGGCTACACCTTC
v_call: TRBV27; clone_size: -; d_call: -; j_call: TRBJ1-5; cdr3_aa: CASSLIAGYQPQHF; cdr3_nt: TGTGCCAGCAGTTTAATTGCCGGGTATCAGCCCCAGCATTTT
v_call: TRBV29-1; clone_size: -; d_call: -; j_call: TRBJ2-1; cdr3_aa: CSVEVNNEQFF; cdr3_nt: TGCAGCGTTGAAGTTAACAATGAGCAGTTCTTC
v_call: TRBV4-1; clone_size: once; d_call: TRBD2; j_call: TRBJ2-7; cdr3_aa: CASSLGLAVSYEQYF; cdr3_nt: TGCGCCAGCAGCTTGGGACTAGCGGTCTCCTACGAGCAGTACTTC
v_call: TRBV5-1; clone_size: once; d_call: TRBD2; j_call: TRBJ2-5; cdr3_aa: CASSEESSGSWETQYF; cdr3_nt: TGCGCCAGCAGCGAGGAGTCTAGCGGGAGCTGGGAGACCCAGTACTTC
v_call: TRBV15; clone_size: few; d_call: TRBD2; j_call: TRBJ2-1; cdr3_aa: CATSSKRGGNNEQFF; cdr3_nt: TGTGCCACCAGCAGTAAGCGGGGGGGCAACAATGAGCAGTTCTTC
v_call: TRBV5-6; clone_size: -; d_call: -; j_call: TRBJ2-7; cdr3_aa: CASSSSYEQYF; cdr3_nt: TGTGCCAGCAGCTCCAGCTACGAGCAGTACTTC
v_call: TRBV5-6; clone_size: -; d_call: -; j_call: TRBJ2-5; cdr3_aa: CASSFDRIAQETQYF; cdr3_nt: TGTGCCAGCAGCTTTGATCGAATTGCGCAAGAGACCCAGTACTTC
v_call: TRBV7-8; clone_size: -; d_call: TRBD2; j_call: TRBJ2-5; cdr3_aa: CASSLELAGTSGKKTQYF; cdr3_nt: TGTGCCAGCAGCTTAGAGTTGGCCGGGACTAGCGGGAAAAAGACCCAGTACTTC
v_call: TRBV28; clone_size: -; d_call: TRBD1; j_call: TRBJ2-3; cdr3_aa: CASSSGQGPDTQYF; cdr3_nt: TGTGCCAGCAGTTCGGGACAGGGGCCAGATACGCAGTATTTT
v_call: TRBV7-3; clone_size: -; d_call: TRBD2; j_call: TRBJ2-2; cdr3_aa: CASSLRNPGGGNTGELFF; cdr3_nt: TGTGCCAGCAGCTTAAGAAACCCGGGAGGGGGGAACACCGGGGAGCTGTTTTTT
v_call: TRBV5-1; clone_size: -; d_call: -; j_call: TRBJ2-2; cdr3_aa: CASSPTLATGELFF; cdr3_nt: TGCGCCAGCAGCCCCACTTTAGCCACCGGGGAGCTGTTTTTT
v_call: TRBV5-8; clone_size: -; d_call: TRBD1; j_call: TRBJ2-3; cdr3_aa: CASSPGTGLPTDTQYF; cdr3_nt: TGTGCCAGCAGCCCTGGGACAGGGCTTCCCACAGATACGCAGTATTTT
v_call: TRBV7-3; clone_size: -; d_call: TRBD1; j_call: TRBJ1-2; cdr3_aa: CASRETGTGVLGYTF; cdr3_nt: TGTGCCAGCAGAGAGACCGGGACAGGAGTTCTAGGCTACACCTTC
v_call: TRBV9; clone_size: -; d_call: -; j_call: TRBJ1-1; cdr3_aa: CASSGSGNTEAFF; cdr3_nt: TGTGCCAGCAGCGGTTCAGGGAACACTGAAGCTTTCTTT
v_call: TRBV18; clone_size: -; d_call: -; j_call: TRBJ2-1; cdr3_aa: CASSPGGGSGVSNEQFF; cdr3_nt: TGTGCCAGCTCACCGGGAGGTGGGAGTGGTGTTTCGAATGAGCAGTTCTTC
v_call: TRBV4-1; clone_size: -; d_call: TRBD2; j_call: TRBJ2-2; cdr3_aa: CASSKNLAGGPFGELFF; cdr3_nt: TGCGCCAGCAGCAAAAATCTAGCGGGAGGGCCCTTCGGGGAGCTGTTTTTT
v_call: TRBV5-1; clone_size: -; d_call: -; j_call: TRBJ2-2; cdr3_aa: CASKEGVVGELFF; cdr3_nt: TGCGCCAGCAAGGAGGGAGTGGTCGGGGAGCTGTTTTTT
v_call: TRBV27; clone_size: once; d_call: -; j_call: TRBJ2-7; cdr3_aa: CASSYGGPYEQYF; cdr3_nt: TGTGCCAGCAGTTACGGAGGCCCCTACGAGCAGTACTTC
v_call: TRBV5-1; clone_size: once; d_call: -; j_call: TRBJ2-5; cdr3_aa: CASSAGQLQETQYF; cdr3_nt: TGCGCCAGCAGCGCCGGACAGCTCCAAGAGACCCAGTACTTC
v_call: TRBV28; clone_size: -; d_call: -; j_call: TRBJ2-2; cdr3_aa: CASSLTAGELFF; cdr3_nt: TGTGCCAGCAGTTTAACTGCCGGGGAGCTGTTTTTT
v_call: TRBV9; clone_size: -; d_call: -; j_call: TRBJ2-4; cdr3_aa: CASSVGARAKNIQYF; cdr3_nt: TGTGCCAGCAGCGTAGGGGCCAGAGCCAAAAACATTCAGTACTTC
v_call: TRBV12-5; clone_size: once; d_call: TRBD2; j_call: TRBJ2-7; cdr3_aa: CASGLGGGLEQYF; cdr3_nt: TGTGCTAGTGGTTTGGGGGGAGGGCTCGAGCAGTACTTC
v_call: TRBV7-3; clone_size: -; d_call: TRBD2; j_call: TRBJ2-2; cdr3_aa: CASSLSGTSIGELFF; cdr3_nt: TGTGCCAGCAGCTTAAGTGGGACTAGCATCGGGGAGCTGTTTTTT
v_call: TRBV7-9; clone_size: -; d_call: TRBD2; j_call: TRBJ2-5; cdr3_aa: CASSPRGGGVETQYF; cdr3_nt: TGTGCCAGCAGCCCCCGGGGCGGGGGGGTGGAGACCCAGTACTTC
v_call: TRBV28; clone_size: -; d_call: -; j_call: TRBJ2-7; cdr3_aa: CASRTGGSYEQYF; cdr3_nt: TGTGCCAGCAGAACAGGCGGCTCCTACGAGCAGTACTTC
v_call: TRBV19; clone_size: -; d_call: -; j_call: TRBJ1-1; cdr3_aa: CASNMNTEAFF; cdr3_nt: TGTGCCAGTAACATGAACACTGAAGCTTTCTTT
v_call: TRBV15; clone_size: few; d_call: TRBD1; j_call: TRBJ2-7; cdr3_aa: CATSRAGQGRRNEQYF; cdr3_nt: TGTGCCACCAGCAGGGCCGGACAGGGGCGTCGAAACGAGCAGTACTTC
v_call: TRBV30; clone_size: once; d_call: -; j_call: TRBJ1-2; cdr3_aa: CAWSVRFLDGYTF; cdr3_nt: TGTGCCTGGAGTGTTAGATTCCTAGATGGCTACACCTTC
v_call: TRBV27; clone_size: -; d_call: TRBD2; j_call: TRBJ2-7; cdr3_aa: CASSLPGRDYEQYF; cdr3_nt: TGTGCCAGCAGTTTACCCGGGAGGGACTACGAGCAGTACTTC
v_call: TRBV5-1; clone_size: -; d_call: TRBD1; j_call: TRBJ2-7; cdr3_aa: CASSRGDSTYEQYF; cdr3_nt: TGCGCCAGCAGCCGTGGGGACAGTACCTACGAGCAGTACTTC
v_call: TRBV29-1; clone_size: -; d_call: TRBD1; j_call: TRBJ1-2; cdr3_aa: CSVGGQNYGYTF; cdr3_nt: TGCAGCGTTGGGGGACAGAACTATGGCTACACCTTC
v_call: TRBV7-2; clone_size: -; d_call: TRBD1; j_call: TRBJ2-3; cdr3_aa: CALREGGTSQYF; cdr3_nt: TGTGCCCTCAGAGAAGGGGGCACATCGCAGTATTTT
v_call: TRBV7-2; clone_size: -; d_call: TRBD1; j_call: TRBJ1-4; cdr3_aa: CASSPGQNNEKLFF; cdr3_nt: TGTGCCAGCAGCCCGGGACAGAATAATGAAAAACTGTTTTTT
v_call: TRBV7-3; clone_size: once; d_call: -; j_call: TRBJ2-5; cdr3_aa: CASSPGTGRETQYF; cdr3_nt: TGTGCCAGCAGCCCAGGGACTGGGAGGGAGACCCAGTACTTC
v_call: TRBV4-2; clone_size: -; d_call: -; j_call: TRBJ1-5; cdr3_aa: CASSQRGGVGQPQHF; cdr3_nt: TGTGCCAGCAGCCAAAGGGGGGGGGTAGGGCAGCCCCAGCATTTT
v_call: TRBV20-1; clone_size: -; d_call: -; j_call: TRBJ1-1; cdr3_aa: CSAQGGAEAFF; cdr3_nt: TGCAGTGCTCAAGGAGGCGCTGAAGCTTTCTTT